This T cell receptor (beta chain) derives from a study of blood T cell repertoires in COVID-19. Study in general: The United States, Italy and Spain supplied acute and convalescent COVID-19 samples. Sources were T cells, B-cell-depleted T cells, or PBMCs; the material itself was cDNA or gDNA.

Trimming stripped 0 bases from V and 5 bases from J, with 14 bases between. From germline, CDR1 is SGDLS and CDR2 YYNGEE. The CDR3 runs 15 residues. How the authors handled the data: From reference gene primer amplification, estimates of nucleated cell counts were derived. Profiled with immunoSEQ multiplex PCR; TCRdb holds only in-frame clones, not every one. V and J calls and clone size are those listed in that table; D and trimming were worked out from the DNA. The sample has more than 85,000 clones, approximately 84% seen once; the top ten hold under 11%. The receptor comes from a man in his sixties or seventies with acute or convalescent COVID-19. This sequence joins TRBV9 and TRBJ1-1; maybe TRBD1 (6 bases). What was sequenced was peripheral blood. The CDR3 sequence is CASSVDGGGGTEAFF. The CDR3 DNA follows: TGTGCCAGCAGCGTAGATGGGGGCGGGGGTACTGAAGCTTTCTTT.